Listed below are T cell receptor beta chains from one sample, sequenced in a study of blood T cell repertoires in COVID-19. The repertoire was sequenced with immunoSEQ multiplex PCR; TCRdb's copy has only in-frame clones and lacks some. This table holds under 300,000 clones, 90% found once. Material for sequencing was peripheral blood. These receptors all come from an older woman with COVID-19, enrolled during active disease. The CDR3 runs from the conserved cysteine through the conserved F or W. D genes are given only for firm matches. Clone size is shown for a subset of rows, as once, few, many or a class of expanded clone.

D gene	clone size	V gene	J gene	CDR3 DNA	CDR3 protein
NA	once	TRBV9	TRBJ1-5	TGTGCCAGCAGCACCAGACCCGGGGTGAATCAGCCCCAGCATTTT	CASSTRPGVNQPQHF
NA	NA	TRBV13	TRBJ1-6	TGTGCCAGCAGCTTAGGTGGAGGGAGGAGGTCACCCCTCCACTTT	CASSLGGGRRSPLHF
NA	NA	TRBV30	TRBJ2-7	TGTGCCTGGAGTTCCGGGACACTGCGCGGTCGTGACGAGCAGTACTTC	CAWSSGTLRGRDEQYF
NA	NA	TRBV19	TRBJ1-2	TGTGCCAGTACCCCGGCAGGGGTCAACTATGGCTACACCTTC	CASTPAGVNYGYTF
NA	NA	TRBV7-2	TRBJ1-1	TGTGCCAGCAGTTTTCCAGGGGTGAACACTGAAGCTTTCTTT	CASSFPGVNTEAFF
NA	NA	TRBV20-1	TRBJ1-1	TGCAGTGCAGGGGTTGAACGTTTAGCTTTCTTT	CSAGVERLAFF
NA	NA	TRBV6-5	TRBJ1-6	TGTGCCAGCACCCCGGGACTGGGCGATTCACCCCTCCACTTT	CASTPGLGDSPLHF
NA	NA	TRBV5-1	TRBJ1-1	TGCGCCAGCAGCTTGGATGATGCGGAAGCTTTCTTT	CASSLDDAEAFF
TRBD1	NA	TRBV11-3	TRBJ1-6	TGTGCCAGCAGCCAAACCGCGGGACAGGGCCCCTATAATTCACCCCTCCACTTT	CASSQTAGQGPYNSPLHF
NA	once	TRBV7-9	TRBJ1-1	TGTGCCAGCACTCCCCGGTTAGCAGTCACTGAAGCTTTCTTT	CASTPRLAVTEAFF
TRBD1	NA	TRBV15	TRBJ1-2	TGTGCCACCAGCAGAGATACAAACAGGGGGGGCTATGGCTACACCTTC	CATSRDTNRGGYGYTF
NA	NA	TRBV3-1/TRBV3-2	TRBJ1-4	TGTGCCAGCAGCCGGGAGGGCCCAAATGAAAAACTGTTTTTT	CASSREGPNEKLFF
NA	once	TRBV9	TRBJ1-2	TGTGCCAGCAGCCAGGTCATGGGAGATGGCTACACCTTC	CASSQVMGDGYTF
NA	NA	TRBV5-1	TRBJ2-5	TGCGCCAGCAGCTTGGTTGGGGGCGAGGAGACCCAGTACTTC	CASSLVGGEETQYF
NA	NA	TRBV3-1/TRBV3-2	TRBJ1-4	TGTGCCAGCAGCCAATTTGGACAGTCAACTAATGAAAAACTGTTTTTT	CASSQFGQSTNEKLFF
NA	NA	TRBV2	TRBJ2-2	TGTGCCAGCAGTCCCCTAGGGAGCCCTAACACCGGGGAGCTGTTTTTT	CASSPLGSPNTGELFF
NA	NA	TRBV4-3	TRBJ1-6	TGCGCCAGCAGCCAAGTATCCCCCAATGGAGATTCACCCCTCCACTTT	CASSQVSPNGDSPLHF
NA	NA	TRBV29-1	TRBJ1-2	TGCAGCACACGTGCGGTTTATGGCTACACCTTC	CSTRAVYGYTF
NA	NA	TRBV30	TRBJ2-7	TGTGCCTGGAGTGTTTCCGCTAACTCCTACGAGCAGTACTTC	CAWSVSANSYEQYF
TRBD1	few	TRBV9	TRBJ1-3	TGTGCCAGCAGCGTAGGACAGGGCTCTGGAAACACCATATATTTT	CASSVGQGSGNTIYF
NA	NA	TRBV2	TRBJ1-2	TGTGCCAGCAGGAGGGAGGGCCTATCTAACTATGGCTACACCTTC	CASRREGLSNYGYTF
NA	once	TRBV7-2	TRBJ1-5	TGTGCCAGCAGCCTGGGGGGAGAGGGGAATCAGCCCCAGCATTTT	CASSLGGEGNQPQHF
NA	NA	TRBV5-5	TRBJ1-4	TGTGCCAGCAGCTTACTGGGGCTAGAAAAACTGTTTTTT	CASSLLGLEKLFF
NA	NA	TRBV3-1/TRBV3-2	TRBJ2-2	TGTGCCAGCAGCCACGTGAACTCGAACACCGGGGAGCTGTTTTTT	CASSHVNSNTGELFF
NA	NA	TRBV4-2	TRBJ1-6	TGTGCCAGCAGCCAAGTTCAGGGTACTAATTCACCCCTCCACTTT	CASSQVQGTNSPLHF
NA	NA	TRBV7-9	TRBJ1-1	TGTGCCAGCAGCCCAGAAGGGGGGAACACTGAAGCTTTCTTT	CASSPEGGNTEAFF
NA	NA	TRBV2	TRBJ2-2	TGTGCCAGCAGTGTAACAGGGATCGGGGAGCTGTTTTTT	CASSVTGIGELFF
TRBD1	NA	TRBV5-1	TRBJ1-1	TGCGCCAGCAGGCAAACGGTAGGGCAGGGGGTCCTTGAAGCTTTCTTT	CASRQTVGQGVLEAFF
NA	NA	TRBV15	TRBJ1-3	TGTGCCACCAGCAGAGATCTCGGTCAAGGAAACACCATATATTTT	CATSRDLGQGNTIYF
TRBD1	NA	TRBV7-8	TRBJ2-5	TGTGCCAGCAGCTTCCCTCGAAGGGACAGGGTCCAAGAGACCCAGTACTTC	CASSFPRRDRVQETQYF
TRBD1	NA	TRBV6-2/TRBV6-3	TRBJ2-3	TGTGCCAGCAGTGACGGGACAGGGGTAGATACGCAGTATTTT	CASSDGTGVDTQYF
NA	NA	TRBV21-1	TRBJ1-2	TGTGCCAGCAGCGACACCGGTGGACCCCGAGGGGGCTACACCTTC	CASSDTGGPRGGYTF
TRBD1	once	TRBV19	TRBJ2-1	TGTGCCAGTAGGACTACAGGAAAAGGGGGCGACTACAATGAGCAGTTCTTC	CASRTTGKGGDYNEQFF
NA	NA	TRBV14	TRBJ2-7	TGTGCCAGCAGGAGGACTGATGCCTACGAGCAGTACTTC	CASRRTDAYEQYF
NA	NA	TRBV19	TRBJ2-4	TGTGCCAGCCGGGACACGGGAGCCAAAAACATTCAGTACTTC	CASRDTGAKNIQYF
NA	NA	TRBV12-3/TRBV12-4	TRBJ2-3	TGTGCCAGCACCCAGGGTGATACGCAGTATTTT	CASTQGDTQYF
NA	few	TRBV19	TRBJ1-5	TGTGCCAGTAGTGCCGGGTATGGCAATCAGCCCCAGCATTTT	CASSAGYGNQPQHF
TRBD1	NA	TRBV19	TRBJ1-3	TGTGCCAGTAGGACGACAGGGGTTGGAAACACCATATATTTT	CASRTTGVGNTIYF
TRBD1	NA	TRBV6-5	TRBJ1-2	TGTGCCAGCAGCGGGGACAGGGGGTTCTACACCTTC	CASSGDRGFYTF
NA	NA	TRBV5-6	TRBJ1-2	TGTGCCAGCAGCTTGTCAGGCCGGGGCTACACCTTC	CASSLSGRGYTF
NA	NA	TRBV27	TRBJ1-1	TGTGCCAGCAGTTTACCGGGGTACACTGAAGCTTTCTTT	CASSLPGYTEAFF
NA	NA	TRBV5-6	TRBJ2-7	TGTGCCAGCAGCTTGGATCCGGGCGAGCAGTACTTC	CASSLDPGEQYF
TRBD1	NA	TRBV29-1	TRBJ1-1	TGCAGCGTTTTTGGACAGGGGACGTCTAGGGCTGAAGCTTTCTTT	CSVFGQGTSRAEAFF
NA	NA	TRBV29-1	TRBJ1-5	TGCAGCGTTGGACGGGGGGTGAATCAGCCCCAGCATTTT	CSVGRGVNQPQHF
NA	NA	TRBV12-3/TRBV12-4	TRBJ1-5	TGTGCCAGCAGCTTGGACGGGATCCAGCCCCAGCATTTT	CASSLDGIQPQHF
TRBD1	once	TRBV5-6	TRBJ2-5	TGTGCCAGCAGTCCTTCGACAGGGCACCCCCAGTACTTC	CASSPSTGHPQYF
TRBD1	NA	TRBV3-1/TRBV3-2	TRBJ2-5	TGTGCCAGCAGCCCAGTCACCAGGGGGCAAGAGACCCAGTACTTC	CASSPVTRGQETQYF
NA	NA	TRBV7-3	TRBJ2-5	TGTGCCAGCAGCTTAAGAGGAGGACTCACCCAAGAGACCCAGTACTTC	CASSLRGGLTQETQYF
NA	NA	TRBV14	TRBJ1-2	TGTGCCAGCAGCCAAGTTGGGCAGGGGACTAACTATGGCTACACCTTC	CASSQVGQGTNYGYTF
NA	NA	TRBV7-2	TRBJ1-3	TGTGCCAGCAGCCTACAGGGATACAGTGGAAACACCATATATTTT	CASSLQGYSGNTIYF
NA	NA	TRBV2	TRBJ1-1	TGTGCCAGCAGTGGTGCTAGGAACACTGAAGCTTTCTTT	CASSGARNTEAFF
TRBD1	few	TRBV5-1	TRBJ1-2	TGCGCCAGCAGGAGACAGGGGCGTCCCGCCTATGGCTACACCTTC	CASRRQGRPAYGYTF
TRBD1	NA	TRBV9	TRBJ1-2	TGTGCCAGCAGCGTAGGGACCGGGACAGGCGAGGGGGGCTACACCTTC	CASSVGTGTGEGGYTF
TRBD1	NA	TRBV5-1	TRBJ1-2	TGCGCCAGCAGCTTGAGACAGGGCGACTATGGCTACACCTTC	CASSLRQGDYGYTF
NA	NA	TRBV7-9	TRBJ2-6	TGTGCCAGCAGTTCGGGGGCCAACGTCCTGACTTTC	CASSSGANVLTF
NA	NA	TRBV5-1	TRBJ1-4	TGCGCCAGCAGCTTGTCTTTGGGGGCCGGTAATGAAAAACTGTTTTTT	CASSLSLGAGNEKLFF
NA	NA	TRBV6-1	TRBJ1-1	TGTGCCAGCAGTGAACACAGGGCCAACTTCCCGTCGGCATCATGGGACACTGAAGCTTTCTTT	CASSEHRANFPSASWDTEAFF
NA	NA	TRBV24-1	TRBJ2-1	TGTGCCACCAGTGATTTCACAGGGCTAGAGCAGTTCTTC	CATSDFTGLEQFF
TRBD2	NA	TRBV3-1/TRBV3-2	TRBJ2-7	TGTGCCAGCAGCCAAGCCCCGGGAGGGTCCTACGAGCAGTACTTC	CASSQAPGGSYEQYF
TRBD1	NA	TRBV3-1/TRBV3-2	TRBJ1-5	TGTGCCAGACGCGGACAGGGGGCTATTCAGCCCCAGCATTTT	CARRGQGAIQPQHF